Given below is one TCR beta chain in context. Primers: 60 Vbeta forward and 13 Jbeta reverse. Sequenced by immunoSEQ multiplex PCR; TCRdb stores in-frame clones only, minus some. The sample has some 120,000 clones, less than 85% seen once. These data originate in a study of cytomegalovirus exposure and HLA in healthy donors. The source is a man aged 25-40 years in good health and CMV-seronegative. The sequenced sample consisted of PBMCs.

This CDR3 is CASSIGTGVSYEQYF. In DNA, the CDR3 is TGTGCCAGTAGTATCGGGACAGGGGTCTCCTACGAGCAGTACTTC. V usage is TRBV19 and J usage is TRBJ2-7, with 10 bases matching TRBD1. Germline V gene sequence: CDR1 LNHDA, CDR2 SQIVND (reference sequence). The CDR3 runs 15 residues. V shed 3 bases, J shed 0 bases, and the junction held 2 bases outside the gene matches.